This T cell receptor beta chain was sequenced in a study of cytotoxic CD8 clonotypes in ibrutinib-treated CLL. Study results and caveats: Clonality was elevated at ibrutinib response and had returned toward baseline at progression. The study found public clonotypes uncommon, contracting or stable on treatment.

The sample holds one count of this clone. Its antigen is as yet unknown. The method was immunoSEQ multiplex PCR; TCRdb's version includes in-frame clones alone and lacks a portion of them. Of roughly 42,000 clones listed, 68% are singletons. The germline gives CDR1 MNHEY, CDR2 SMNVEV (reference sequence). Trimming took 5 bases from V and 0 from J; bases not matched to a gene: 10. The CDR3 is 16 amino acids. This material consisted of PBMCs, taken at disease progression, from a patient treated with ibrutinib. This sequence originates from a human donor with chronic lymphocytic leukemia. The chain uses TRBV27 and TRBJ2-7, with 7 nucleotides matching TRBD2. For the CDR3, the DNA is TGTGCCAGCAGTAAGGGTGGGGACTACGGCTCCTACGAGCAGTACTTC. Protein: CASSKGGDYGSYEQYF.